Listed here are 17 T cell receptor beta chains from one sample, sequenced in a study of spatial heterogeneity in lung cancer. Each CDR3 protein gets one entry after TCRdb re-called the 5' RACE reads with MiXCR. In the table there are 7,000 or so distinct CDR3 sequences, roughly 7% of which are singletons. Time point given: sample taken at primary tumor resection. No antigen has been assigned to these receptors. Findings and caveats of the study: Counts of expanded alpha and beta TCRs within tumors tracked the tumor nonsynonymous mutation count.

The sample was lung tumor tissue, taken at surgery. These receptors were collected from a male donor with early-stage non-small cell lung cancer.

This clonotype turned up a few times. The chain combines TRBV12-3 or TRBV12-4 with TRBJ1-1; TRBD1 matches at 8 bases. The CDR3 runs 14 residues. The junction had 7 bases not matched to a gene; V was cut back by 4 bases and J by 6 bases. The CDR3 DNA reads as TGTGCCAGCAGTTCCCGGACAGGGAAGGCTGAAGCTTTCTTT. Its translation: CASSSRTGKAEAFF.

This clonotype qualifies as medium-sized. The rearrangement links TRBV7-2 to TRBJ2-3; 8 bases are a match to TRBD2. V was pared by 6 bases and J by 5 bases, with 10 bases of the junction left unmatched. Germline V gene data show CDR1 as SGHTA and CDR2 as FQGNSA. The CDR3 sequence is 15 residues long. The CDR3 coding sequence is TGTGCCAGCAGTCCATGGAGCGGGGGTAGAGATACGCAGTATTTT. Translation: CASSPWSGGRDTQYF.

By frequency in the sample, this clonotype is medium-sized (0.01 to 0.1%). The CDR3 reads CASSFQETQYF. CDR3 bases: TGCGCCAGCAGCTTCCAAGAGACCCAGTACTTC. This chain connects TRBV5-1 to TRBJ2-5; no reliable D call. V lost 2 bases, J lost 1 base, and 0 bases lay in between. This CDR3 has 11 residues. CDR1 and CDR2 from the germline V gene are SGHRS and YFSETQ.

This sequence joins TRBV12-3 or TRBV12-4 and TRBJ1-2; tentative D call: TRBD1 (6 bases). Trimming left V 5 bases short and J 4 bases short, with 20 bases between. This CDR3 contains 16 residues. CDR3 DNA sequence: TGTGCCAGCAGTCCACGGGGGGCATCGGTTAGCTATGGCTACACCTTC. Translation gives CASSPRGASVSYGYTF.

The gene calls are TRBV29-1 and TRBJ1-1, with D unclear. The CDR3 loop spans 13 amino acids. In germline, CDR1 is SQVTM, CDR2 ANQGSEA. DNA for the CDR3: TGCACCACTTTCCGACCGGAAAGCACTGAAGCTTTCTTT. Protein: CTTFRPESTEAFF.

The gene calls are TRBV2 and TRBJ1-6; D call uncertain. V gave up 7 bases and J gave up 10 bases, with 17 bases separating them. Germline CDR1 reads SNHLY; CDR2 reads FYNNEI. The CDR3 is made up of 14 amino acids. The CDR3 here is CASTASDRESPLHF. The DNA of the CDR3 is TGTGCCAGCACCGCAAGTGACCGGGAATCACCCCTCCACTTT.

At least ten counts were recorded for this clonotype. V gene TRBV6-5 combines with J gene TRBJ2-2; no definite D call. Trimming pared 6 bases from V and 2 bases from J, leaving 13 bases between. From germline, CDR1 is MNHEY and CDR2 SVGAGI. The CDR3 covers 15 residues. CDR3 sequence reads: CASSRDEPNTGELFF. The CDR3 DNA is TGTGCCAGCAGCCGTGATGAACCTAACACCGGGGAGCTGTTTTTT.

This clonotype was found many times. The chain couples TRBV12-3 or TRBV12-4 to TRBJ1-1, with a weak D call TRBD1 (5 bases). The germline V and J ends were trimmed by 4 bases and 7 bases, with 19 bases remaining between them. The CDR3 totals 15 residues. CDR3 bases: TGTGCCAGCAGTTCCGCAGGGCCCTCGTACAGTGAAGCTTTCTTT. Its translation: CASSSAGPSYSEAFF.

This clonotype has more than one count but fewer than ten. This CDR3 is CASSPDSFYEQYF. The CDR3 bases are TGTGCCAGCAGCCCGGACTCGTTCTACGAGCAGTACTTC. V gene TRBV4-2 combines with J gene TRBJ2-7; tentatively, D is TRBD2 (5 bases). The length of the CDR3 is 13 residues. Germline loops: CDR1 LGHNA, CDR2 YNFKEQ. Trimming took 4 bases from V and 3 from J, leaving 10 bases between them.

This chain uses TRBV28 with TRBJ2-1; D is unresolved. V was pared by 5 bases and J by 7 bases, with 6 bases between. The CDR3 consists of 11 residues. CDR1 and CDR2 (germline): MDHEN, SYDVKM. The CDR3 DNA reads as TGTGCCAGCAGTCGGGTTAATGAGCAGTTCTTC. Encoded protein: CASSRVNEQFF. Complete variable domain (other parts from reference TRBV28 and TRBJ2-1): DVKVTQSSRYLVKRTGEKVFLECVQDMDHENMFWYRQDPGLGLRLIYFSYDVKMKEKGDIPEGYSVSREKKERFSLILESASTNQTSMYLCASSRVNEQFFGPGTRLTVL.

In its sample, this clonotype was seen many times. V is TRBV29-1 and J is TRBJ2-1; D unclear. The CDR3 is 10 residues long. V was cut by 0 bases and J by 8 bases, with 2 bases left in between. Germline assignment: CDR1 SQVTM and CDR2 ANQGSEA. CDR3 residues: CSVEEDEQFF. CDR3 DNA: TGCAGCGTTGAAGAGGATGAGCAGTTCTTC.

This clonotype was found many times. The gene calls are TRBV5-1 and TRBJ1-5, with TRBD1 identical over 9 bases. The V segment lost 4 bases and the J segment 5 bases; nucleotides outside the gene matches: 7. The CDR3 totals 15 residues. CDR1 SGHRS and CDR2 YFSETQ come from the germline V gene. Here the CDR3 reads CASSDGTGSDQPQHF. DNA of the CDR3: TGCGCCAGCAGCGACGGGACAGGGTCCGATCAGCCCCAGCATTTT. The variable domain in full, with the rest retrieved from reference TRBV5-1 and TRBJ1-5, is KAGVTQTPRYLIKTRGQQVTLSCSPISGHRSVSWYQQTPGQGLQFLFEYFSETQRNKGNFPGRFSGRQFSNSRSEMNVSTLELGDSALYLCASSDGTGSDQPQHFGDGTRLSIL.

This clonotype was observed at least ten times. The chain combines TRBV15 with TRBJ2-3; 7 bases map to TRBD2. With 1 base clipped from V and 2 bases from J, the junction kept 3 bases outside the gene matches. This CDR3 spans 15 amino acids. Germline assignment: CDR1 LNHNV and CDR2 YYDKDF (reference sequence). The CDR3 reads CATSRAGGITDTQYF. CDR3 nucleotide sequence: TGTGCCACCAGCAGAGCGGGGGGAATCACAGATACGCAGTATTTT.

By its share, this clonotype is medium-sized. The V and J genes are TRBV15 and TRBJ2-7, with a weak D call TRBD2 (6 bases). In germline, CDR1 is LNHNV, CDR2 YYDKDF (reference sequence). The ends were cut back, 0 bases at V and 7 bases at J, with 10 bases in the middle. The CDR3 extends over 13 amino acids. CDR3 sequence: CATSRDRGGEQYF. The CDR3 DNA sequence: TGTGCCACCAGCAGAGATCGCGGAGGGGAGCAGTACTTC.

CDR3 in DNA: TGTGCCAGCAGGTTGGGACAGTCTGGCGAGCAGTACTTC. It specifies CASRLGQSGEQYF. V is TRBV7-9 and J is TRBJ2-7; 7 nucleotides agree with TRBD1. The CDR3 length is 13 residues. With 6 bases clipped from V and 6 bases from J, the junction kept 8 bases outside the gene matches. Germline assignment: CDR1 SEHNR and CDR2 FQNEAQ (reference sequence). Using reference TRBV7-9 and TRBJ2-7 for the parts outside the CDR3, the full variable domain is DTGVSQNPRHKITKRGQNVTFRCDPISEHNRLYWYRQTLGQGPEFLTYFQNEAQLEKSRLLSDRFSAERPKGSFSTLEIQRTEQGDSAMYLCASRLGQSGEQYFGPGTRLTVT.

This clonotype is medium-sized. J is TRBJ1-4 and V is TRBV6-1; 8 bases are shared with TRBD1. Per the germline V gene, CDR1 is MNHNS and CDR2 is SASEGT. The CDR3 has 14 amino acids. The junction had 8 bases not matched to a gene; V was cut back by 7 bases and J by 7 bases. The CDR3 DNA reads TGTGCCAGCAAGTACAGGGGGGCGGGTGAAAAACTGTTTTTT. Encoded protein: CASKYRGAGEKLFF.

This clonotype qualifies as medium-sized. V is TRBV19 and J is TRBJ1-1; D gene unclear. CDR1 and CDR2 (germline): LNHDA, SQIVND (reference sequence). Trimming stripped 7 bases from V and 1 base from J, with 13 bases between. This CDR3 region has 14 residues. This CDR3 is CASTDLGENTEAFF. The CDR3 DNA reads TGTGCCAGTACCGACCTTGGGGAGAACACTGAAGCTTTCTTT.